This record looks at one T cell receptor beta chain sequence and its context. These data originate in a study of blood T cell repertoires in COVID-19. Study summary: The origin of the acute and convalescent COVID-19 samples was the United States, Italy and Spain. PBMCs, B-cell-depleted T cells, or T cells were the source of the cDNA or gDNA that made up the material.

This CDR3 spans 15 amino acids. Unmatched junction bases numbered 7, after V lost 4 bases and J lost 0 bases. The germline V gene encodes CDR1 SGHRS and CDR2 YFSETQ. Assay used: immunoSEQ multiplex PCR; TCRdb lists only in-frame clones, some missing. The sample carries 330,000 or so clones, roughly 89% recorded once. The V call is TRBV5-1, the J call TRBJ2-7; TRBD1 agrees at 7 bases. This receptor was identified in a man aged 25 to 40 with COVID-19, enrolled during active disease. Sequenced sample: peripheral blood. In nucleotides, the CDR3 is TGCGCCAGCAGCAGACAGGGCGGTCCCTCCTACGAGCAGTACTTC. Translation gives CASSRQGGPSYEQYF.